These T cell receptor beta chains were read from a single sample in a study of cytomegalovirus exposure and HLA in healthy donors. Profiling relied on immunoSEQ multiplex PCR, and the TCRdb table lists in-frame clones only, not all of them. The repertoire holds approximately 180,000 clones, with more than 75% as singletons. The sample taken for sequencing was PBMCs. These receptor sequences come from a woman between 18 and 29 years old in good health and CMV-seronegative. CDR3s include the opening cysteine and the closing phenylalanine or tryptophan. Each record gives: CDR3 DNA, CDR3 protein, CDR3 length, J gene, D gene, clone size, V gene. A D gene is named only where the DNA matches it firmly. A clone size is listed for some rows: how often the clone was seen (once, few, many), or a class if it is expanded.

CDR3nt: TGTGCCAGCTCACCACCGCCAGGTTCCTACGAGCAGTACTTC; CDR3aa: CASSPPPGSYEQYF; len: 14; j_gene: TRBJ2-7; d_gene: .; abundance: once; v_gene: TRBV18
CDR3nt: TGTGCCAGTAGTATGTCGAAAGGGGATCACTACGAGCAGTACTTC; CDR3aa: CASSMSKGDHYEQYF; len: 15; j_gene: TRBJ2-7; d_gene: .; abundance: .; v_gene: TRBV19
CDR3nt: TGTGCCTGGAGTGAATGGACAGGGATGTATGAGCAGTTCTTC; CDR3aa: CAWSEWTGMYEQFF; len: 14; j_gene: TRBJ2-1; d_gene: TRBD1; abundance: .; v_gene: TRBV30
CDR3nt: TGTGCCAGCAGCTTGCAAATTGGGACAAACCAAGAGACCCAGTACTTC; CDR3aa: CASSLQIGTNQETQYF; len: 16; j_gene: TRBJ2-5; d_gene: .; abundance: .; v_gene: TRBV7-9
CDR3nt: TGCAGCGTTATCCAGGGTGTGAATCAGCCCCAGCATTTT; CDR3aa: CSVIQGVNQPQHF; len: 13; j_gene: TRBJ1-5; d_gene: .; abundance: .; v_gene: TRBV29-1
CDR3nt: TGTGCCAGCAGCAACCCCACAGGGGTCGGGGCGCAGTATTTT; CDR3aa: CASSNPTGVGAQYF; len: 14; j_gene: TRBJ2-3; d_gene: TRBD1; abundance: .; v_gene: TRBV27
CDR3nt: TGTGCCTGGAAACACCCCCCGAGGTTACGCACAGATACGCAGTATTTT; CDR3aa: CAWKHPPRLRTDTQYF; len: 16; j_gene: TRBJ2-3; d_gene: .; abundance: .; v_gene: TRBV30
CDR3nt: TGTGCCTACCGCGGTATAAATTGGGAGCAGTACTTC; CDR3aa: CAYRGINWEQYF; len: 12; j_gene: TRBJ2-7; d_gene: .; abundance: few; v_gene: TRBV30
CDR3nt: TGTGCCAGCAGTGAAAGGGGTCACGAGCAGTACTTC; CDR3aa: CASSERGHEQYF; len: 12; j_gene: TRBJ2-7; d_gene: .; abundance: .; v_gene: TRBV2
CDR3nt: TGTGCCAGCAGCCATGGACTAGGGAACGTTAAGGACACTGAAGCTTTCTTT; CDR3aa: CASSHGLGNVKDTEAFF; len: 17; j_gene: TRBJ1-1; d_gene: .; abundance: .; v_gene: TRBV11-2
CDR3nt: TGTGCCAGTAGTATTTTAAATCAGCCCCAGCATTTT; CDR3aa: CASSILNQPQHF; len: 12; j_gene: TRBJ1-5; d_gene: .; abundance: .; v_gene: TRBV19
CDR3nt: TGTGCCAGCAGCGTAGGGGGCGGACAGGGCCAGAGCTCCTACGAGCAGTACTTC; CDR3aa: CASSVGGGQGQSSYEQYF; len: 18; j_gene: TRBJ2-7; d_gene: TRBD1; abundance: .; v_gene: TRBV9
CDR3nt: TGTGCCTGGAGTGTATTTTTTCCGGGGGGACAGGGGTACGAGCAGTACTTC; CDR3aa: CAWSVFFPGGQGYEQYF; len: 17; j_gene: TRBJ2-7; d_gene: TRBD1; abundance: .; v_gene: TRBV30
CDR3nt: TGTGCCAGCAGTTTAGGGGCCGGGACTAGCGGGAGGAAGGTCCGTCAAGAGACCCAGTACTTC; CDR3aa: CASSLGAGTSGRKVRQETQYF; len: 21; j_gene: TRBJ2-5; d_gene: TRBD2; abundance: .; v_gene: TRBV28
CDR3nt: TGTGCCAGCAGCAAGTTAGCGGGAGTGGCAGATACGCAGTATTTT; CDR3aa: CASSKLAGVADTQYF; len: 15; j_gene: TRBJ2-3; d_gene: TRBD2; abundance: .; v_gene: TRBV2